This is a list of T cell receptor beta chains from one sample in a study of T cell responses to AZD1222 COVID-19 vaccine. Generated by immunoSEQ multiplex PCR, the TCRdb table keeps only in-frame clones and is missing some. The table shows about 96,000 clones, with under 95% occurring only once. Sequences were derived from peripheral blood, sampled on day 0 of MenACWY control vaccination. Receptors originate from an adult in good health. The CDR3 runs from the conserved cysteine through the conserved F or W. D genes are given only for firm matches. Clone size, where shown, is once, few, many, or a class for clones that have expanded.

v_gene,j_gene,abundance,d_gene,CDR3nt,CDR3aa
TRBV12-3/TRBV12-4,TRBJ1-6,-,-,TGTGCCAGCAGTTTAGACGTGGTCAATATCCACTTT,CASSLDVVNIHF
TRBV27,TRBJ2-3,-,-,TGTGCCAGCAGTTCCACTACACAGCAGTATTTT,CASSSTTQQYF
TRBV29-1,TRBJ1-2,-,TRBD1,TGCAGCGGAAGACAGGGCCTCTATGGCTACACCTTC,CSGRQGLYGYTF
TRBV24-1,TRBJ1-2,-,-,TGTGCCACCAGTGATTTGCCCGGTTATGGAGGCTACACCTTC,CATSDLPGYGGYTF
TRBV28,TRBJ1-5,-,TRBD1,TGTGCCAGCACTCCTAAGGGGCCCCTCGACAGGGGCGGTCAGCCCCAGCATTTT,CASTPKGPLDRGGQPQHF
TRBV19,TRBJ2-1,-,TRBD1,TGTGCCAGTAGTATAACTTGGCAGGGGGCCAATGAGCAGTTCTTC,CASSITWQGANEQFF
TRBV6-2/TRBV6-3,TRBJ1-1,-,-,TGTGCCAGCAGTTATCGGGTGAACACTGAAGCTTTCTTT,CASSYRVNTEAFF
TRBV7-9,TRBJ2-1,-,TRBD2,TGTGCCAGCAGCTCAGGAAGGACTAGTTTCTCCGATGAGCAGTTCTTC,CASSSGRTSFSDEQFF
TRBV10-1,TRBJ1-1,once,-,TGCGCCAGCAGCTCGGTAGGGGATACTGAAGCTTTCTTT,CASSSVGDTEAFF
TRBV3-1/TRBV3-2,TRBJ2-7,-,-,TGTGCCAGCAGTGTGACAGGTAGCCCCCACGAGCAGTACTTC,CASSVTGSPHEQYF
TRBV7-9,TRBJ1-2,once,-,TGTGCCAGCAGCCAGGCTATGGACAGCACCGGCTACACCTTC,CASSQAMDSTGYTF
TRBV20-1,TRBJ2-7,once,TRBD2,TGCAGTGCTAGTGGTGCGACTAGCGACTCCTACGAGCAGTACTTC,CSASGATSDSYEQYF
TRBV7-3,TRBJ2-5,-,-,TGTGCCAGCAGCCCGGCGGGGGACAGAGAGACCCAGTACTTC,CASSPAGDRETQYF
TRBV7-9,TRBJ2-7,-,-,TGTGCCAGCAGCTTCCAGACAGGTCCCTACGAGCAGTACTTC,CASSFQTGPYEQYF
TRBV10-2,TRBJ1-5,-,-,TGCGCCAGCACCGTATCCGGCAATCAGCCCCAGCATTTT,CASTVSGNQPQHF
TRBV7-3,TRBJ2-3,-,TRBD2,TGTGCCAGCAGCGCCCAACTAGCGGGAGGAACAGATACGCAGTATTTT,CASSAQLAGGTDTQYF
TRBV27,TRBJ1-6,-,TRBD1,TGTGCCAGCAGTTTACAGGGGGATTCACCCCTCCACTTT,CASSLQGDSPLHF
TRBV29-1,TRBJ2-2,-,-,TGCAGCGTTGATGGCACCGGGGAGCTGTTTTTT,CSVDGTGELFF
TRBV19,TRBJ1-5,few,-,TGTGCCAGTAGTTCTCAGCACAATCAGCCCCAGCATTTT,CASSSQHNQPQHF
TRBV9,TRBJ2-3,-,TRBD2,TGTGCCAGCAGCGTAGGACTAGCGGGAGTTACAGATACGCAGTATTTT,CASSVGLAGVTDTQYF
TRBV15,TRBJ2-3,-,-,TGTGCCACCAGCAGCGGGGACCCCGGCACAGATACGCAGTATTTT,CATSSGDPGTDTQYF
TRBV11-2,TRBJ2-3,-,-,TGTGCCAGCAGCTTAGGGTGGGGATCTAGCACAGATACGCAGTATTTT,CASSLGWGSSTDTQYF
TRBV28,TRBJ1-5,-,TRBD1,TGTGCCAGCAGGGGGACAGGCAATCAGCCCCAGCATTTT,CASRGTGNQPQHF
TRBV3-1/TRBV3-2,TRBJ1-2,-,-,TGTGCCAGCAGCCAAGGAAGGATAGTGAACTATGGCTACACCTTC,CASSQGRIVNYGYTF
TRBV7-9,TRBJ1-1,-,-,TGTGCCAGCAGCTTAGGTGGGACGGCGTGGGAAGCTTTCTTT,CASSLGGTAWEAFF
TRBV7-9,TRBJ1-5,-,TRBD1,TGTGCCAGCAGCTTAGCGTCGCCGACAGGGAGGCATCAGCCCCAGCATTTT,CASSLASPTGRHQPQHF
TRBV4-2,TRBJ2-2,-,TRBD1,TGTGCCAGCAGCCAATGGGACAGGGGACCAACCGGGGAGCTGTTTTTT,CASSQWDRGPTGELFF
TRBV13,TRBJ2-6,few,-,TGTGCCAGCAGCCCCCACGCACGACAGTTACTCTCTGGGGCCAACGTCCTGACTTTC,CASSPHARQLLSGANVLTF
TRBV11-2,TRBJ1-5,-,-,TGTGCCAGCAGCTTAGATGCAGGGTCTTATCAGCCCCAGCATTTT,CASSLDAGSYQPQHF
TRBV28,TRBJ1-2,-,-,TGTGCCACCCTGTCAGCCCTCCAAGGGGGCTATGGCTACACCTTC,CATLSALQGGYGYTF
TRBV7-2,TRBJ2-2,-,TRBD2,TGTGCCAGCAGCTTAGCGCTAGCGGGGGGGATCGGGGAGCTGTTTTTT,CASSLALAGGIGELFF
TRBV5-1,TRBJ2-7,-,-,TGCGCCAGCAGACCTATTCAGGGGTCCTCCTACGAGCAGTACTTC,CASRPIQGSSYEQYF
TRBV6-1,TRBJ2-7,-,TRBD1,TGTGCCAGCAGTGAAGGGACAGGGGGCGAGCAGTACTTC,CASSEGTGGEQYF
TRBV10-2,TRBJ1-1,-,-,TGCGCCAGCAGTGAGTCGAAAGGTCAGCTGAACACTGAAGCTTTCTTT,CASSESKGQLNTEAFF
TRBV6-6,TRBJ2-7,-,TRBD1,TGTGCCAGCAGTTCCACGGGACAGGGGTACGAGCAGTACTTC,CASSSTGQGYEQYF
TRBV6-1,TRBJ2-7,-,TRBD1,TGTGCCAGCAGTGATCGACAGGGGGCCATCGAGCAGTACTTC,CASSDRQGAIEQYF
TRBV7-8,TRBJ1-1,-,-,TGTGCCAGCAGCCCCCATAGGACGAACACTGAAGCTTTCTTT,CASSPHRTNTEAFF
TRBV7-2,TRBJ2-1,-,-,TGTGCCAGCAGCACCCGGCCCGGGAAGCAGTTCTTC,CASSTRPGKQFF
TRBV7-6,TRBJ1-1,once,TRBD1,TGTGCCAGCAGTCAGACAGGGCAGAACACTGAAGCTTTCTTT,CASSQTGQNTEAFF
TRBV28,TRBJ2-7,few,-,TGTGCCAGCAGTCCCCCGGACAAAGGCGAGCAGTACTTC,CASSPPDKGEQYF
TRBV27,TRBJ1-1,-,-,TGTGCCAGCAGTCCGAGGTCGAACACTGAAGCTTTCTTT,CASSPRSNTEAFF
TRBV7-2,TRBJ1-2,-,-,TGTGCCAGCAGCTTAGGGGTCGGGTATGGGACTATAGATGGCTACACCTTC,CASSLGVGYGTIDGYTF
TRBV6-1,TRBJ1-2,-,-,TGTGCCAGCAGTGAAGTGGGCGGGGGCTACACCTTC,CASSEVGGGYTF
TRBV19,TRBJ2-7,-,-,TGTGCCAGTACGACCCCGGGAGCAGGGGAGCAGTACTTC,CASTTPGAGEQYF
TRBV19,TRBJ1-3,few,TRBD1,TGTGCCAGTACCCTCCGACAGGGTGGCTCTGGAAACACCATATATTTT,CASTLRQGGSGNTIYF
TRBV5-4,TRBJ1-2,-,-,TGTGCCAGCAGCCCGCGGGGGGGGGCGGCTAACTATGGCTACACCTTC,CASSPRGGAANYGYTF
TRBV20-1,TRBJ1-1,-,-,TGCAGTATCGGGCGGAACACTGAAGCTTTCTTT,CSIGRNTEAFF
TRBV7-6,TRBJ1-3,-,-,TGTGCCAGCAGCTCCGGAAGCTCTGGAAACACCATATATTTT,CASSSGSSGNTIYF
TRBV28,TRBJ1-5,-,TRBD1,TGTGCCAGCAGTTTATGGCGGACAGGCAGGAGAAACAATCAGCCCCAGCATTTT,CASSLWRTGRRNNQPQHF
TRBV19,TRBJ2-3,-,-,TGTGCCAGTAGTCTGCTGGCATCTCTCACAGATACGCAGTATTTT,CASSLLASLTDTQYF
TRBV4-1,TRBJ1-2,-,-,TGCGCCAGCAGCCCAGACAGGCTTTTGTATGGCTACACCTTC,CASSPDRLLYGYTF
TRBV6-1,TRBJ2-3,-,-,TGTGCCAGCAGTGAAGCCACTGCGGGCACAGATACGCAGTATTTT,CASSEATAGTDTQYF
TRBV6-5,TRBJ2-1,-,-,TGTGCCAGCGGGCGCATTGGTCCGAACGGTGAGCAGTTCTTC,CASGRIGPNGEQFF
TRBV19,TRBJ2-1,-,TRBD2,TGTGCCAGTAGAGGGCAGGCGCCGGTAGCGGGAGGGCCGAGGAATGAGCAGTTCTTC,CASRGQAPVAGGPRNEQFF
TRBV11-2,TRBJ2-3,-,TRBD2,TGTGCCAGCAGCGCCAACCCGGGACTAGGTAGCACAGATACGCAGTATTTT,CASSANPGLGSTDTQYF
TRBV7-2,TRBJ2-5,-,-,TGTGCCAGCAGTCGACCGGGACGACGGGAGACCCAGTACTTC,CASSRPGRRETQYF
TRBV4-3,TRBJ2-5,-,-,TGCGCCAGCAGCCAAGATCCCGGGCCAGGGACCCAGTACTTC,CASSQDPGPGTQYF
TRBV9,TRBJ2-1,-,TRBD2,TGTGCCAGCAGCGTAGCGGGAGGGCCTAATGAGCAGTTCTTC,CASSVAGGPNEQFF